These 12 T cell receptor beta chains were all obtained from the same sample, sequenced in a study of T cells in Graves' hyperthyroidism and ophthalmopathy. Template material for amplifying TCR beta CDR3 regions consisted of RNA transcripts. Primed by the HTBI set, a first-round RT-PCR was run on the TCR CDR3. A single record per CDR3 protein comes from TCRdb applying MiXCR to the multiplex PCR reads. The sample shows around 280,000 distinct CDR3 sequences, approximately 12% of them seen only once. The sequencing input was blood. All receptors derive from a woman aged 25-40 years with Graves' hyperthyroidism that later progressed to Graves' ophthalmopathy.

This clonotype has a count of ten or more. The chain has TRBV6-2 or TRBV6-3 and TRBJ2-1; possible D gene TRBD1, 6 bases. V was trimmed by 6 bases and J by 0 bases, leaving 21 bases between them. CDR3 length: 18 amino acids. CDR1 MNHEY and CDR2 SVGEGT come from the germline V gene. CDR3 protein: CASRETGRKGVSYNEQFF. CDR3 nucleotides: TGTGCCAGCAGGGAGACAGGTAGGAAGGGGGTCTCCTACAATGAGCAGTTCTTC.

This clonotype was seen at least ten times. V usage is TRBV28 and J usage is TRBJ2-1; D possibly corresponds to TRBD2 (6 bases). The CDR3 is 17 residues long. Trimming left V 5 bases short and J 8 bases short, with 25 bases between. Germline CDR1 MDHEN, CDR2 SYDVKM. CDR3: CASSDPGTGNSRDEQFF. DNA for the CDR3: TGTGCCAGCAGTGACCCCGGGACTGGGAACAGCAGGGATGAGCAGTTCTTC.

In regard to this clonotype: A clone one base away is much larger, so this may be a read error. The chain has TRBV19 and TRBJ1-1, with D unresolved. This CDR3 region has 15 residues. The germline V gene has CDR1 LNHDA and CDR2 SQIVND (reference sequence). V was clipped by 9 bases and J by 5 bases, with 22 bases between them. This CDR3 is CASRRDRAVGTEAFF. The CDR3 bases are TGTGCCAGCAGACGGGATAGAGCAGTCGGGACTGAAGCTTTCTTT.

The chain carries TRBV6-5 and TRBJ2-2, with 8 positions matching TRBD2. With 2 bases clipped from V and 0 bases from J, the junction kept 14 bases outside the gene matches. The V gene's germline CDR1 is MNHEY and CDR2 SVGAGI. CDR3 length equals 20 residues. This CDR3 reads CASSYSLASGRGPNTGELFF. DNA of the CDR3: TGTGCCAGCAGTTACAGTCTGGCTAGCGGGCGAGGACCGAACACCGGGGAGCTGTTTTTT.

This clonotype appeared many times. V is TRBV6-2 or TRBV6-3 and J is TRBJ2-5; 7 bases line up with TRBD2. This CDR3 has 13 amino acids. J lost 4 bases, V lost 7 bases, and 6 bases had no gene match. Germline V lookup: CDR1 MNHEY, CDR2 SVGEGT. CDR3 bases: TGTGCCAGCACCAGAAGCGGGATAGAGACCCAGTACTTC. Protein: CASTRSGIETQYF.

This clonotype was recorded many times. This sequence joins TRBV15 and TRBJ2-5, with D perhaps matching TRBD1 (6 bases). CDR3 length: 17 amino acids. Trimming took off 3 bases at V and 5 bases at J, with 22 bases between the two ends. The germline V gene encodes CDR1 LNHNV and CDR2 YYDKDF (reference sequence). The DNA of the CDR3 is TGTGCCACCAGCAGTGGGGCGACAGGTAGAGGGGTGGAGACCCAGTACTTC. Residues: CATSSGATGRGVETQYF.

Many counts were recorded for this clonotype. The chain is built from TRBV18 and TRBJ1-1, with TRBD1 matching over 7 bases. The CDR3 totals 16 residues. The trim removed 4 bases at V and 0 bases at J, leaving 8 bases unmatched. Germline lookup yields CDR1 KGHSH and CDR2 LQKENI. CDR3 bases: TGTGCCAGCTCACGGACAGGAACGGACCTGAACACTGAAGCTTTCTTT. Translated: CASSRTGTDLNTEAFF.

The table lists this clonotype with many counts. The chain joins TRBV7-8 to TRBJ2-7, with D uncertain. The ends were cut back, 5 bases at V and 4 bases at J, with 9 bases in the middle. There are 12 residues in the CDR3. Per germline, CDR1 SGHVS and CDR2 FQNEAQ. Here the CDR3 reads CASSIGRYEQYF. DNA of the CDR3: TGTGCCAGCAGCATCGGAAGGTACGAGCAGTACTTC.

This clonotype appeared a few times. V is TRBV19 and J is TRBJ2-7; D possibly uses TRBD1 or TRBD2 (7 bases each). V dropped 3 bases and J dropped 7 bases, with 16 bases sitting between them. Germline assignment: CDR1 LNHDA and CDR2 SQIVND (reference sequence). The CDR3 is 14 residues long. The CDR3 here is CASSMEAGGGEQYF. In DNA, the CDR3 is TGTGCCAGTAGTATGGAGGCAGGGGGGGGTGAGCAGTACTTC.

The gene calls are TRBV9 and TRBJ2-7; weak D call: TRBD2 (6 bases). The V and J ends lost 4 bases and 7 bases respectively, with 18 bases between them. The CDR3 runs to 14 residues. Per the germline V gene, CDR1 is SGDLS and CDR2 is YYNGEE. For the CDR3, the DNA is TGTGCCAGCAGCCCAAGGGACTGGTTTGAAGAGCAGTACTTC. Its protein is CASSPRDWFEEQYF.

This clonotype has a count of ten or more. The chain carries TRBV6-1 and TRBJ2-2, with D tentatively TRBD1 (5 bases). Per the germline V gene, CDR1 is MNHNS and CDR2 is SASEGT. Trimming left V 11 bases short and J 3 bases short, with 10 bases between. The CDR3 runs to 12 residues. DNA of the CDR3: TGTGCCCTCTCAGGGTACACCGGGGAGCTGTTTTTT. Residues: CALSGYTGELFF.

Ten or more counts support this clonotype. The CDR3 nucleotides read TGCAGTGCTAGAGATGAAAGCGGGGGCACCGGGGAGCTGTTTTTT. Its translation is CSARDESGGTGELFF. The chain has TRBV20-1 and TRBJ2-2; 8 nucleotides agree with TRBD2. Trimming took 0 bases from V and 4 from J; bases not matched to a gene: 4. There are 15 residues in the CDR3. Germline CDR1 and CDR2: DFQATT and SNEGSKA (reference sequence).